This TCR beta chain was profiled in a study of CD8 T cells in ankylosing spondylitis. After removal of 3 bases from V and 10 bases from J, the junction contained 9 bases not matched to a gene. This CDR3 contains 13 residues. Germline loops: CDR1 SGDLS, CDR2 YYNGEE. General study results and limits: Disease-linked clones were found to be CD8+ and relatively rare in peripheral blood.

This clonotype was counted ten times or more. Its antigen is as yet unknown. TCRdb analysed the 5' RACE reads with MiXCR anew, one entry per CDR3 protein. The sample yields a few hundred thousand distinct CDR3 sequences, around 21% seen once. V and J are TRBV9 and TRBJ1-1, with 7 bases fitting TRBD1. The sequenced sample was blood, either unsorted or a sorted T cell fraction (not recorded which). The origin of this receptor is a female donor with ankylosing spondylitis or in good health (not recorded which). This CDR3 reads CASSARQGRRAFF. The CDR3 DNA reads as TGTGCCAGCAGCGCGAGACAGGGTCGACGAGCTTTCTTT.